Listed here are 4 T cell receptor beta chains from one sample, sequenced in a study of cytomegalovirus exposure and HLA in healthy donors. The PCR was carried out with 60 Vbeta primers and 13 Jbeta primers. Data came from immunoSEQ multiplex PCR; TCRdb stores just in-frame clones and leaves some out. The sample yields around 100,000 clones, about 77% seen once. The specimen sequenced was PBMCs. The receptors here all came from a woman aged 45-59 years in good health and CMV-seropositive.

The genes are TRBV7-3 and TRBJ2-7; TRBD1 matches 10 bases. The CDR3 spans 16 residues. Germline assignment: CDR1 SGHTA and CDR2 FQGTGA. V lost 4 bases, J lost 5 bases, and 11 bases stayed unmatched. This chain's CDR3 is CASSSSGTGEADEQYF. CDR3 bases: TGTGCCAGCAGCTCGTCCGGGACAGGGGAAGCCGACGAGCAGTACTTC.

The chain carries TRBV6-1 and TRBJ2-3; no definite D call. The CDR3 has 14 residues. Trimming removed 7 bases from V and 3 bases from J, with 14 bases in between. Looked up from germline, CDR1 is MNHNS and CDR2 is SASEGT. CDR3 amino acids: CASTKSYSTDTQYF. DNA of the CDR3: TGTGCCAGCACCAAGAGCTACTCTACAGATACGCAGTATTTT.

This clone was counted only a few times. V and J are TRBV10-1 and TRBJ1-3; TRBD1 might be the D (5 bases). Trimming cost V 5 bases and J 0 bases, with 11 bases left between them. Germline CDR1 and CDR2: WNHNN and SYGVQD (reference sequence). The CDR3 covers 15 residues. CDR3 loop: CASSRDLGSGNTIYF. In DNA form, the CDR3 reads TGCGCCAGCAGTCGGGACTTAGGCTCTGGAAACACCATATATTTT.

The gene calls are TRBV10-3 and TRBJ2-7; maybe TRBD1 (5 bases). The germline V and J ends were trimmed by 2 bases and 2 bases, with 13 bases remaining between them. The CDR3 has 15 residues. CDR1 is ENHRY and CDR2 is SYGVKD in the germline V gene. The chain's CDR3 is CAISEGQGPAYEQYF. CDR3 coding DNA: TGTGCCATCAGTGAGGGCCAGGGCCCCGCCTACGAGCAGTACTTC.